What follows are 10 T cell receptor beta chains derived from one specimen sequenced in a study of T cell responses to AZD1222 COVID-19 vaccine. Generated by immunoSEQ multiplex PCR, the TCRdb table keeps only in-frame clones and is missing some. This table holds 85,000 to 100,000 clones, under 95% found once. The material sequenced was peripheral blood, taken on day 0 of AZD1222 vaccination. The receptor set was obtained from an adult in good health.

This clone was seen only once. V usage is TRBV28 and J usage is TRBJ1-2, with D unresolved. CDR3 size: 14 residues. The germline V and J ends were trimmed by 6 bases and 6 bases, with 17 bases remaining between them. Germline loops: CDR1 MDHEN, CDR2 SYDVKM. Here the CDR3 DNA reads TGTGCCAGCAGCCTCCCGTCAAAAGAAAATGGCTACACCTTC. Its protein is CASSLPSKENGYTF.

The rearrangement uses TRBV19 and TRBJ2-3; D ambiguous. Between the trimmed V and J ends, which lost 9 bases and 2 bases, there was a span of 12 bases. The CDR3 is 13 amino acids. Looked up from germline, CDR1 is LNHDA and CDR2 is SQIVND (reference sequence). The CDR3 DNA reads TGTGCCAGCAATGGACGGAACACAGATACGCAGTATTTT. The encoded protein is CASNGRNTDTQYF.

The V call is TRBV7-8, the J call TRBJ2-5; D tentatively fits TRBD1 or TRBD2 (5 bases each). Germline CDR1 and CDR2: SGHVS and FQNEAQ. V was trimmed by 4 bases and J by 5 bases, leaving 17 bases between them. The CDR3 runs 15 residues. The CDR3 bases are TGTGCCAGCAGCTCCGGGACGCCCTTGGGTGAGACCCAGTACTTC. The encoded protein is CASSSGTPLGETQYF. Full variable domain (remainder filled in from reference TRBV7-8 and TRBJ2-5): GAGVSQSPRYKVAKRGQDVALRCDPISGHVSLFWYQQALGQGPEFLTYFQNEAQLDKSGLPSDRFFAERPEGSVSTLKIQRTQQEDSAVYLCASSSGTPLGETQYFGPGTRLLVL.

This sequence joins TRBV4-3 and TRBJ1-2; 11 nucleotides agree with TRBD1. V trimming: 3 bases; J trimming: 5 bases; junction bases outside the gene matches: 8. This CDR3 comprises 16 residues. The germline gives CDR1 LGHNA, CDR2 YSLEER. The CDR3 sequence: CASSQGGGQGAYGYTF. As DNA, the CDR3 is TGCGCCAGCAGCCAGGGGGGTGGACAGGGGGCTTATGGCTACACCTTC.

The rearrangement joins TRBV7-3 to TRBJ2-3, with TRBD2 identical over 9 bases. V dropped 5 bases and J dropped 4; count of bases not matched to a gene: 4. CDR1 and CDR2 from the germline V gene are SGHTA and FQGTGA. The CDR3 spans 14 residues. The CDR3 nucleotides are TGTGCCAGCAGCCCGACTAGCGGCCCAGATACGCAGTATTTT. This codes for CASSPTSGPDTQYF.

CDR3 DNA: TGTGCCAGCTCACCAACCTTTGGACAGGATGGCTACACCTTC. Residues: CASSPTFGQDGYTF. The rearrangement links TRBV18 to TRBJ1-2; 7 bases map to TRBD1. V lost 2 bases, J lost 6 bases, and 6 bases stayed unmatched. This CDR3 has 14 residues. The germline CDR1 and CDR2 sequences are KGHSH and LQKENI.

This chain's CDR3 is CASSIRNQPQHF. The CDR3 coding sequence is TGTGCCAGTAGTATAAGGAATCAGCCCCAGCATTTT. The rearrangement uses TRBV19 and TRBJ1-5; D is unresolved. Germline CDR1 LNHDA, CDR2 SQIVND (reference sequence). The CDR3 totals 12 residues. With 2 bases removed from V and 4 bases from J, the gap between germline ends came to 3 bases.

This chain links TRBV5-4 with TRBJ1-2; maybe TRBD1 (5 bases). Trimming shortened V by 4 bases and J by 4 bases, and 17 bases separated the two germline ends. The germline gives CDR1 SGHNT, CDR2 YYREEE (reference sequence). There are 15 residues in the CDR3. CDR3 sequence: CASSALKQVVYGYTF. The CDR3 DNA is TGTGCCAGCAGCGCCCTAAAACAGGTGGTCTATGGCTACACCTTC.

This rearrangement joins TRBV18 to TRBJ2-1; 9 bases align to TRBD1. J lost 5 bases, V lost 0 bases, and 8 bases had no gene match. The germline CDR1 and CDR2 sequences are KGHSH and LQKENI. The CDR3 contains 17 residues. The CDR3 sequence: CASSPPWGTGFHNEQFF. Written as DNA, the CDR3 is TGTGCCAGCTCACCACCGTGGGGGACAGGGTTTCACAATGAGCAGTTCTTC.

The chain joins TRBV5-5 to TRBJ1-4; D unresolved. The length of the CDR3 is 13 residues. Trimming stripped 4 bases from V and 4 bases from J, with 8 bases between. Per the germline V gene, CDR1 is SGHKS and CDR2 is YYEKEE (reference sequence). CDR3 loop: CASSDRSNEKLFF. The CDR3 coding sequence is TGTGCCAGCAGCGACCGGAGTAATGAAAAACTGTTTTTT.